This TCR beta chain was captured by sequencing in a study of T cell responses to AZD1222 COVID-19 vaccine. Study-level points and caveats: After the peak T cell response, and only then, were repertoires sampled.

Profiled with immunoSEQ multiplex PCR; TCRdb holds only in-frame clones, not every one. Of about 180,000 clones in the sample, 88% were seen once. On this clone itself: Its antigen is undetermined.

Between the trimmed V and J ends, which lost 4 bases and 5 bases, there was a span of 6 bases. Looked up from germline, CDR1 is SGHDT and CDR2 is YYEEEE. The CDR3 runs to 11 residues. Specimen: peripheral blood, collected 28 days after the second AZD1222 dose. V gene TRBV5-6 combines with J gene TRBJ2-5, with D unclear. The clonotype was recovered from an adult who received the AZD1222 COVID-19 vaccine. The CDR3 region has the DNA TGTGCCAGCAGCATGGAGGAGACCCAGTACTTC. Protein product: CASSMEETQYF.